This TCR beta chain stems from a study of blood T cell repertoires in COVID-19. Produced via immunoSEQ multiplex PCR; TCRdb's table is partial and in-frame only. This sample carries 100,000 to 150,000 clones, roughly 84% of them seen once, and the ten largest clones take under 15%. Losses at the gene ends were 0 bases for V and 2 bases for J; bases not matched to a gene: 3. Germline CDR1 is LGHDT and CDR2 is YNNKEL (reference sequence). The CDR3 length is 17 residues. The receptor comes from a woman in her 30s who had recovered from COVID-19. The chain couples TRBV3-1 (or the pseudogene TRBV3-2) to TRBJ2-5; 13 bases match TRBD2. The sample was peripheral blood. This CDR3 is CASSQEGTSGAQETQYF. In DNA, the CDR3 is TGTGCCAGCAGCCAAGAAGGGACTAGCGGGGCTCAAGAGACCCAGTACTTC.